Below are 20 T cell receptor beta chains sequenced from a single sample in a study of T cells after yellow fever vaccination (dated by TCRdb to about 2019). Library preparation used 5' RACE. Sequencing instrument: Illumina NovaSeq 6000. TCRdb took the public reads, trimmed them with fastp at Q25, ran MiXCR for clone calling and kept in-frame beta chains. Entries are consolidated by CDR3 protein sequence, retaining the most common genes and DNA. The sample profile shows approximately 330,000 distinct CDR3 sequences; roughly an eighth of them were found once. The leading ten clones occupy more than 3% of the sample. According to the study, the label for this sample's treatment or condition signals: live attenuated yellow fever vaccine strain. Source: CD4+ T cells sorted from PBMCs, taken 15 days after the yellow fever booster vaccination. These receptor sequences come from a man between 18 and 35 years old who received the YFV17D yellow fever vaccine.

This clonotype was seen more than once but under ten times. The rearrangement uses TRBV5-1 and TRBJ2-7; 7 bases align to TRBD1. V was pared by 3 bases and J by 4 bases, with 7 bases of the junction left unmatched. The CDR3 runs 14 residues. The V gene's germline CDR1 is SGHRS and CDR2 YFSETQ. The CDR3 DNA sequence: TGCGCCAGCAGCTACGGGGACAGAGAGTACGAGCAGTACTTC. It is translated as CASSYGDREYEQYF.

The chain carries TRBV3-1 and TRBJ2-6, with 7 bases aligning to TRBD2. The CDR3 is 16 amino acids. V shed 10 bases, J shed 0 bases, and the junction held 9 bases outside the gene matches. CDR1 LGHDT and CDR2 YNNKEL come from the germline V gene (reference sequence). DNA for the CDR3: TGTGCCACCGAACAAGGCGGGAGCTCTGGGGCCAACGTCCTGACTTTC. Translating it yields CATEQGGSSGANVLTF.

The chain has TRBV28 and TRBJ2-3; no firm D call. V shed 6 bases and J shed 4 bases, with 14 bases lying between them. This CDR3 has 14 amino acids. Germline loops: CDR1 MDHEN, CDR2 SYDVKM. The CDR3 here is CASSRQSPPDTQYF. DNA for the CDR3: TGTGCCAGCAGCCGCCAATCACCCCCAGATACGCAGTATTTT.

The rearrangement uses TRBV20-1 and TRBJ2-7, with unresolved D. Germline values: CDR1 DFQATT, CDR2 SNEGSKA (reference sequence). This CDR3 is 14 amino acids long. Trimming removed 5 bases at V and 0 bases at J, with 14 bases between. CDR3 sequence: CSASAPELSYEQYF. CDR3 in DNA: TGCAGTGCTTCGGCCCCGGAGCTCTCCTACGAGCAGTACTTC.

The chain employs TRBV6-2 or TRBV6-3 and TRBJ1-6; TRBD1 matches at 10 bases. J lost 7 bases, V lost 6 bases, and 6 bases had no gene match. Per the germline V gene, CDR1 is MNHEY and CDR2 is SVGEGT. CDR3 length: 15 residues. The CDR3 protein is CASSNPGQGNSPLHF. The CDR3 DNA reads TGTGCCAGCAGCAACCCGGGACAGGGGAATTCACCCCTCCACTTT.

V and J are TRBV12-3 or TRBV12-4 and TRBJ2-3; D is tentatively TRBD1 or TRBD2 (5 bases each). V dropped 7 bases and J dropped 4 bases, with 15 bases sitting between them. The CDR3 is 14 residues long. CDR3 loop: CASIRVEGSDTQYF. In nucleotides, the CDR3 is TGTGCCAGCATCCGGGTTGAGGGGTCAGATACGCAGTATTTT.

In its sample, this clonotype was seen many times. CDR3: CASSWDRGGTEAFF. The CDR3 nucleotides read TGCGCCAGCAGCTGGGACAGGGGTGGAACTGAAGCTTTCTTT. The chain links TRBV5-1 to TRBJ1-1, with 10 bases fitting TRBD1. Germline CDR1 reads SGHRS; CDR2 reads YFSETQ. This CDR3 comprises 14 residues. V lost 3 bases, J lost 5 bases, and 4 bases stayed unmatched.

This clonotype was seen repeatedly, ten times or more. CDR3 region: CASSAGRPNEKLFF. Here the CDR3 DNA reads TGTGCCAGCAGTGCGGGACGGCCTAATGAAAAACTGTTTTTT. This chain uses TRBV2 with TRBJ1-4; possibly TRBD1 for D (5 bases). Germline V gives CDR1 SNHLY, CDR2 FYNNEI. Between the trimmed V and J ends, which lost 4 bases and 3 bases, there was a span of 9 bases. The CDR3 is 14 amino acids.

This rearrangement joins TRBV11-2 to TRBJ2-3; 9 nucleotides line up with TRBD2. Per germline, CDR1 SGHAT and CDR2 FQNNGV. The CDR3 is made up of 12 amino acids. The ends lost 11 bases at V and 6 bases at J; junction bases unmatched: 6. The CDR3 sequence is CAFRLAGDTQYF. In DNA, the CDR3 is TGTGCCTTCCGGCTAGCGGGGGATACGCAGTATTTT.

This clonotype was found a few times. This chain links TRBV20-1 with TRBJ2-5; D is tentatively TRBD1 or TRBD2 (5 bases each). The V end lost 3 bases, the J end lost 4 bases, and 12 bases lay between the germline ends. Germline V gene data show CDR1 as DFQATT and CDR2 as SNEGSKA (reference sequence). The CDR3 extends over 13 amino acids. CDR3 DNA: TGCAGTGCTAGCGTATGGGGACGAGAGACCCAGTACTTC. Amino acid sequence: CSASVWGRETQYF.

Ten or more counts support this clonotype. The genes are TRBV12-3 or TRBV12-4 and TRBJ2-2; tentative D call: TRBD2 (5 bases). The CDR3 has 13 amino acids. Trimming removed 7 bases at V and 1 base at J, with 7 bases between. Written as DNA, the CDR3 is TGTGCCAGCAACGGACTGAACACCGGGGAGCTGTTTTTT. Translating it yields CASNGLNTGELFF.

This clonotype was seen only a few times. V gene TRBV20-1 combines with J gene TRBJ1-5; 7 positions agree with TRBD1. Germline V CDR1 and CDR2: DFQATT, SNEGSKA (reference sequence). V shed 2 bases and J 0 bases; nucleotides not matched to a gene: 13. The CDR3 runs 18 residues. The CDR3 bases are TGCAGTGCTAGAAGGGGCTTATGGGACAGAAATAGCAATCAGCCCCAGCATTTT. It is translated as CSARRGLWDRNSNQPQHF.

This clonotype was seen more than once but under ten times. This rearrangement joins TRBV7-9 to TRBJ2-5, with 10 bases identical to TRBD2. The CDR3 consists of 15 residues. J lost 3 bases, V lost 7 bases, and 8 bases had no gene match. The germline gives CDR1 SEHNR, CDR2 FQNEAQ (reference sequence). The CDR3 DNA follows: TGTGCCAGCACCAAACTAGCGGGGCCTAAAGAGACCCAGTACTTC. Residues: CASTKLAGPKETQYF.

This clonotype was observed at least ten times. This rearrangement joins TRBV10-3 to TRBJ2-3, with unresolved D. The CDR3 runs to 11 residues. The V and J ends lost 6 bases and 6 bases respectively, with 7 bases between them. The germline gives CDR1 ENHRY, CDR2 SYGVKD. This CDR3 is CAIRERDTQYF. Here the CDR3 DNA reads TGTGCCATCAGGGAGAGGGATACGCAGTATTTT.

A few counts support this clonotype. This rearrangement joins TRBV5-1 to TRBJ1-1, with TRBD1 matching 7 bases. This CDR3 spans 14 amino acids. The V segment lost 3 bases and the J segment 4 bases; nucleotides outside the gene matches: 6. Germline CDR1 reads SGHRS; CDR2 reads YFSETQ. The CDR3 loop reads CASSSSGGSTEAFF. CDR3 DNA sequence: TGCGCCAGCAGCTCCTCAGGGGGGTCCACTGAAGCTTTCTTT.

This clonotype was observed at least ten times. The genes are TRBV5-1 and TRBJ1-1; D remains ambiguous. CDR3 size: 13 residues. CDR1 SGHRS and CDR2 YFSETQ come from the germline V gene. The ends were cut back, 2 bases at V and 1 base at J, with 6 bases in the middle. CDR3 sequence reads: CASSFEGNTEAFF. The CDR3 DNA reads TGCGCCAGCAGCTTTGAAGGGAACACTGAAGCTTTCTTT.

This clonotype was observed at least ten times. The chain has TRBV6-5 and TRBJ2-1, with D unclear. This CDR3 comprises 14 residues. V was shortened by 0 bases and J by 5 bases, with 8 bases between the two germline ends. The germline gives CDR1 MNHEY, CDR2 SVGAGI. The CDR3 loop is CASSYSRHDNEQFF. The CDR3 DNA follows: TGTGCCAGCAGTTACTCGAGACATGACAATGAGCAGTTCTTC.

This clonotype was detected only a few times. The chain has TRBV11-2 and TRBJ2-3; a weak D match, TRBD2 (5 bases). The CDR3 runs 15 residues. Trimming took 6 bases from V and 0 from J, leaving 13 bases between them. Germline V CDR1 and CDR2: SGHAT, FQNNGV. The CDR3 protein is CASSKDRGSTDTQYF. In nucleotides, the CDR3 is TGTGCCAGCAGTAAAGACCGGGGAAGCACAGATACGCAGTATTTT.

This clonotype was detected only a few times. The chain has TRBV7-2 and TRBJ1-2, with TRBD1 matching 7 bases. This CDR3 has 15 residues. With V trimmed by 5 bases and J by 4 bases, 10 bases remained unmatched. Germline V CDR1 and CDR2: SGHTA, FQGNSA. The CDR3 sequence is CASSIQWDSLYGYTF. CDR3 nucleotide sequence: TGTGCCAGCAGCATACAATGGGACAGCCTCTATGGCTACACCTTC.

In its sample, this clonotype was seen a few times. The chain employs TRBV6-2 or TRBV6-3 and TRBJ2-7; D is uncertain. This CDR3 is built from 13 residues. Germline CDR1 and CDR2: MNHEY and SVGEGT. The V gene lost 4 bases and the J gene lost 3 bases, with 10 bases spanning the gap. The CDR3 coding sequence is TGTGCCAGCAGTTGGGCCGGCCGCTACGAGCAGTACTTC. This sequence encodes CASSWAGRYEQYF.